This TCR beta chain was sequenced for a study of shared clonotypes between healthy human individuals. Study results and limitations: Blood was the sole source, and tissue repertoires probably differ.

V lost 0 bases, J lost 5 bases, and 11 bases lay in between. CDR3 length: 14 residues. Germline V gene data show CDR1 as SGDLS and CDR2 as YYNGEE. Comments on this clone: What it binds is unknown. The sample has other DNA sequences that encode this CDR3 too.

All the donors were Caucasian adults who lived in Nashville, Tennessee. A roughly 220 ng quantity of DNA, tens of thousands of T cell genomes, went into the sorted-subset replicate PCRs. TCRdb keeps only in-frame clones here, not all; method: immunoSEQ multiplex PCR. Of 1.4 million to 1.5 million clones in the sample, roughly 96% were seen once. Sequenced material: naive CD4+ T cells sorted from blood. Specified subset: CD45RA+ positively selected. J is TRBJ2-5 and V is TRBV9; D may be TRBD1 or TRBD2 (7 bases each). The sequence came from a man younger than 45 in good health. In nucleotides, the CDR3 is TGTGCCAGCAGCGTAGGACAGGGAGGGGAGACCCAGTACTTC. Translating it yields CASSVGQGGETQYF.